This TCR beta chain was sequenced during a study of T-cell reconstitution after alpha-beta-depleted transplantation in children (dated by TCRdb to 2016 to 2017). For context, the study as a whole: Using TCR repertoire profiling, the study followed T-cell immune reconstitution in a quantitative way in children after TCRalphabeta/CD19-depleted allogeneic hematopoietic cell transplantation. Findings and caveats that apply to the study as a whole: Over subsequent months, a decline in hyperexpanded clone frequencies was noted, and after one year, T-cell counts and TCRbeta diversity were mostly ascribed to newly produced T cells. In some patients, the high TCRbeta diversity seen at day 60 was put down to recipient T cells and intrathymic progenitors that had survived conditioning. About two months after transplant, the apparently early recovery of alphabetaT-cell counts reportedly depended on just several hundred clones that had expanded rapidly and came from non-depleted graft cells.

Library preparation was by PCR. The listed sequencing device is Illumina HiSeq 2500. TCR library preparation used molecular barcoding, with unique molecular identifiers applied to normalize quantification of the TCRbeta repertoire. TCRdb itself trimmed the public reads at Q25 with fastp, ran MiXCR and retained productive beta chains. Identical CDR3 protein sequences are pooled into one entry, listed with their most common genes and DNA. Within this sample are hundreds of thousands of distinct CDR3 sequences, with under 15% of them counted one time only. The ten most abundant clones make up about 2.2% of the sample. As for this clonotype: This clone's antigen is unknown. No base quality values were provided; no much bigger clone lies one nucleotide off.

The meaning of the sample's treatment or condition label: allogeneic hematopoietic cell transplantation with graft depleted of TCRalphabeta T cells and CD19 B cells. The transplant recipients were children given TCRalphabeta/CD19-depleted allogeneic hematopoietic cell grafts. Sequenced here: PBMCs, mostly from graft donor cells, sampled 360 days after TCRalphabeta/CD19-depleted stem cell transplant. The sequence was obtained from a male patient younger than 18 who had a stem cell transplant for acute myeloid leukemia, so the T cells may come from the graft donor.

The DNA sequence reads TGTGCCAGCAAACAACTAGCGGGAGGAAGCCAGTACTTC. This codes for CASKQLAGGSQYF. The V gene is TRBV6-2 or TRBV6-3 and the J gene is TRBJ2-7, and TRBD2 aligns with 12 junction nucleotides. At the junction V is shortened by 7 bases and J by 10 bases; bases outside the gene matches: 8. According to the germline V gene, CDR1 reads MNHEY and CDR2 reads SVGEGT. From the cysteine through the phenylalanine, the CDR3 covers 13 amino acids. Of the read, only the CDR3 DNA is kept; its 39 bases are in frame from base 1.